A single sample gave rise to the 14 T cell receptor beta chains below, sequenced in a study of blood T cell repertoires in COVID-19. Generated by immunoSEQ multiplex PCR, the TCRdb table keeps only in-frame clones and is missing some. This sample yields 350,000 or so clones, of which roughly 90% are seen a single time; about 3.9% belongs to the top ten. The sample was peripheral blood. The receptors stem from an older woman with COVID-19, enrolled during active disease.

The rearrangement joins TRBV9 to TRBJ1-4; D is possibly TRBD1 (5 bases). Germline-derived CDR1 and CDR2 are SGDLS and YYNGEE. V lost 7 bases to trimming and J lost 4 bases, with 11 bases between them. There are 13 residues in the CDR3. In nucleotides, the CDR3 is TGTGCCAGCGGCGACAGTGTTAATGAAAAACTGTTTTTT. This sequence encodes CASGDSVNEKLFF. The full variable domain, with the rest looked up from reference TRBV9 and TRBJ1-4, is DSGVTQTPKHLITATGQRVTLRCSPRSGDLSVYWYQQSLDQGLQFLIQYYNGEERAKGNILERFSAQQFPDLHSELNLSSLELGDSALYFCASGDSVNEKLFFGSGTQLSVL.

The chain couples TRBV2 to TRBJ1-2, with 10 bases matching TRBD1. V was pared by 3 bases and J by 7 bases, with 5 bases of the junction left unmatched. This CDR3 contains 14 residues. CDR1 SNHLY and CDR2 FYNNEI come from the germline V gene. The CDR3 spells CASSDDGDRGGYTF. The CDR3 coding sequence is TGTGCCAGCAGTGACGATGGGGACAGGGGTGGCTACACCTTC.

This clone was found once. This rearrangement joins TRBV7-2 to TRBJ2-5; D gene ambiguous. CDR3 size: 13 residues. From germline, CDR1 is SGHTA and CDR2 FQGNSA. Deletions cut 2 bases from V and 1 base from J, with 5 bases between. The DNA for the CDR3 is TGTGCCAGCAGCTTACCAATCCAAGAGACCCAGTACTTC. This sequence encodes CASSLPIQETQYF.

In the case of this clone: The sample contains more than one DNA sequence encoding this CDR3. The genes are TRBV5-1 and TRBJ1-4; 8 positions match TRBD1. CDR3 length equals 14 residues. The V gene end was trimmed by 2 bases and the J gene end by 8 bases; junction bases not matched to a gene: 5. CDR1 and CDR2 from the germline V gene are SGHRS and YFSETQ. The CDR3 DNA reads as TGCGCCAGCAGCTTCGGACAGGGCGGGGAAAAACTGTTTTTT. Translated: CASSFGQGGEKLFF.

The chain uses TRBV18 and TRBJ1-2; TRBD1 matches 7 bases. V shed 5 bases, J shed 6 bases, and the junction held 6 bases outside the gene matches. Germline CDR1 is KGHSH and CDR2 is LQKENI. The CDR3 loop spans 13 amino acids. The CDR3 protein is CASSVTGENGYTF. CDR3 nucleotides: TGTGCCAGCTCAGTTACAGGGGAAAATGGCTACACCTTC.

The rearrangement links TRBV28 to TRBJ1-2; tentative D call: TRBD1 (6 bases). Germline V gives CDR1 MDHEN, CDR2 SYDVKM. The CDR3 is made up of 14 amino acids. With 9 bases removed from V and 7 bases from J, the gap between germline ends came to 21 bases. The CDR3 bases are TGTGCCAGTCAGTTAATGGGGACATCGAGTGGCTACACCTTC. Its translation is CASQLMGTSSGYTF.

V is TRBV6-5 and J is TRBJ1-1; 8 bases match TRBD1. The CDR3 has 15 amino acids. V lost 4 bases, J lost 3 bases, and 7 bases stayed unmatched. Looked up from germline, CDR1 is MNHEY and CDR2 is SVGAGI. CDR3 protein: CASSSDGTGYTEAFF. The CDR3, as DNA: TGTGCCAGCAGTTCCGACGGGACAGGTTACACTGAAGCTTTCTTT.

The chain has TRBV2 and TRBJ1-1; D remains unclear. Per germline, CDR1 SNHLY and CDR2 FYNNEI. The V gene lost 3 bases and the J gene lost 0 bases, with 8 bases spanning the gap. The CDR3 consists of 14 residues. CDR3 in amino acids: CASSEAELNTEAFF. In nucleotides, the CDR3 is TGTGCCAGCAGTGAGGCGGAATTGAACACTGAAGCTTTCTTT.

The chain joins TRBV2 to TRBJ2-2; 9 bases line up with TRBD1. The CDR3 loop spans 14 amino acids. The junction had 4 bases not matched to a gene; V was cut back by 4 bases and J by 7 bases. The germline V gene has CDR1 SNHLY and CDR2 FYNNEI. The CDR3 region is CASSVTGGNGELFF. In nucleotides, the CDR3 is TGTGCCAGCAGTGTGACAGGGGGTAACGGGGAGCTGTTTTTT.

V and J are TRBV21-1 and TRBJ2-6; the table's D gene call, TRBD2, was not cross checked with the DNA. TRBV21-1 is a pseudogene segment. The CDR3 totals 16 residues. The CDR3 DNA sequence: TGTGCCAGCAGCAAAGGAACGAGAGCTGGGGCCAACGTCCTGACTTTC. Residues: CASSKGTRAGANVLTF.

The rearrangement joins TRBV15 to TRBJ1-5, with D possibly being TRBD1 (5 bases). The length of the CDR3 is 16 residues. Germline V gene data show CDR1 as LNHNV and CDR2 as YYDKDF (reference sequence). Trimming cost V 2 bases and J 5 bases, with 16 bases left between them. The CDR3 loop is CATSRRGREGHQPQHF. CDR3 sequence (DNA): TGTGCCACCAGCAGACGGGGCAGGGAGGGCCATCAGCCCCAGCATTTT.

The J gene is TRBJ1-5, the V gene TRBV29-1, with 7 bases lining up with TRBD1. This CDR3 spans 15 amino acids. Germline CDR1 reads SQVTM; CDR2 reads ANQGSEA. J lost 2 bases, V lost 4 bases, and 8 bases had no gene match. The CDR3 DNA reads TGCAGCGTTGTCTTAGGGGGCACGGGCAATCAGCCCCAGCATTTT. Protein product: CSVVLGGTGNQPQHF. Variable domain in full (rest from reference TRBV29-1 and TRBJ1-5): SAVISQKPSRDICQRGTSLTIQCQVDSQVTMMFWYRQQPGQSLTLIATANQGSEATYESGFVIDKFPISRPNLTFSTLTVSNMSPEDSSIYLCSVVLGGTGNQPQHFGDGTRLSIL.

V gene TRBV24-1 combines with J gene TRBJ1-5, with 8 positions matching TRBD1. This CDR3 has 14 amino acids. The V segment lost 9 bases and the J segment 2 bases; nucleotides outside the gene matches: 5. Germline V gene data show CDR1 as KGHDR and CDR2 as SFDVKD. CDR3 bases: TGTGCCACCCAGGGGGCGGTTGGCAATCAGCCCCAGCATTTT. As protein: CATQGAVGNQPQHF.

The J gene is TRBJ1-1, the V gene TRBV6-1, with a tentative D call TRBD1 (6 bases). The germline V and J ends were trimmed by 2 bases and 6 bases, with 13 bases remaining between them. The length of the CDR3 is 14 residues. The V gene's germline CDR1 is MNHNS and CDR2 SASEGT. The CDR3 DNA sequence: TGTGCCAGCAGTGAACCGGGACAAGGTCCTGAAGCTTTCTTT. Protein sequence: CASSEPGQGPEAFF.